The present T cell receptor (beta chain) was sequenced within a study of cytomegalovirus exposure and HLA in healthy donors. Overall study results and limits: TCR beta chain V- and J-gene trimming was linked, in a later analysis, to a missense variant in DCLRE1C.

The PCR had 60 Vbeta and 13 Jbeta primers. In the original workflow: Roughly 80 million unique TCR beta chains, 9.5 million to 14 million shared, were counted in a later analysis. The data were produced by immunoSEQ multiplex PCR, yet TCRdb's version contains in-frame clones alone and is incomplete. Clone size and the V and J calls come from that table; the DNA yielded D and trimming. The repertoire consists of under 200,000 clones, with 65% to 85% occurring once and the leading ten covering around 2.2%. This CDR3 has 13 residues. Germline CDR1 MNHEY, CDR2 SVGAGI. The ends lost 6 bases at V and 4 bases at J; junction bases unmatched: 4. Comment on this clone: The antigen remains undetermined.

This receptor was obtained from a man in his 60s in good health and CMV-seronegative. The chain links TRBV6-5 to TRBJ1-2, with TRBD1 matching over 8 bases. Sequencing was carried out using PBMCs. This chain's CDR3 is CASRRTGLYGYTF. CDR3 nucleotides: TGTGCCAGCAGGCGGACAGGGCTCTATGGCTACACCTTC.